Presented here are 17 T cell receptor beta chains from one specimen sequenced in a study of early T cells in non-severe SARS-CoV-2 infection. TCRdb recomputed calls from the 5' RACE reads with MiXCR, one row per CDR3 protein. The table includes 55,000 to 75,000 distinct CDR3 sequences, 11% detected once. Sequenced input: whole blood. The receptors here all came from an adult who was a healthcare worker with PCR-confirmed SARS-CoV-2 infection or an uninfected control (not recorded which).

This clonotype was observed at least ten times. The chain combines TRBV20-1 with TRBJ1-5; no clear D. V lost 3 bases to trimming and J lost 3 bases, with 12 bases between them. CDR1 DFQATT and CDR2 SNEGSKA come from the germline V gene (reference sequence). The CDR3 covers 14 residues. CDR3 sequence (DNA): TGCAGTGCTAGGGCTAGACGGAACAATCAGCCCCAGCATTTT. Protein: CSARARRNNQPQHF.

As to this clonotype: One end of the junction is discordant with germline, which a read error may explain. V usage is TRBV27 and J usage is TRBJ2-3; D gene unclear. Germline CDR1 is MNHEY and CDR2 is SMNVEV (reference sequence). This CDR3 is built from 13 residues. The chain's CDR3 is CASSFNPTNTQYF. CDR3 DNA sequence: TGTGCCAGCAGTTTTAACCCCACAAATACGCAGTATTTT.

This clonotype was found many times. The gene calls are TRBV29-1 and TRBJ2-3; 11 bases fit TRBD2. The CDR3 spans 15 residues. V shed 5 bases and J 2 bases; nucleotides not matched to a gene: 6. Looked up from germline, CDR1 is SQVTM and CDR2 is ANQGSEA. In DNA, the CDR3 is TGCAGCGTTTCTCCGACTAGCGGGATCACAGATACGCAGTATTTT. It yields the protein CSVSPTSGITDTQYF.

The rearrangement uses TRBV20-1 and TRBJ1-4; TRBD1 is a possible D gene (5 bases). V was pared by 4 bases and J by 7 bases, with 13 bases between. Germline V CDR1 and CDR2: DFQATT, SNEGSKA (reference sequence). The CDR3 sequence is 13 residues long. The CDR3 nucleotides read TGCAGTGCTATCGGAGGGGCTGGTGAAAAACTGTTTTTT. This encodes CSAIGGAGEKLFF.

J is TRBJ2-7 and V is TRBV12-3 or TRBV12-4; 12 bases map to TRBD2. CDR3 size: 14 residues. J was trimmed by 5 bases and V by 7 bases; bases with no gene match: 6. The CDR3 is CASTPGLAGNEQYF. The CDR3 coding sequence is TGTGCCAGCACCCCCGGACTAGCGGGGAACGAGCAGTACTTC.

This chain connects TRBV9 to TRBJ2-4, with 10 nucleotides matching TRBD2. CDR1 and CDR2 from the germline V gene are SGDLS and YYNGEE. The ends lost 4 bases at V and 1 base at J; junction bases unmatched: 2. The CDR3 has 15 amino acids. The DNA for the CDR3 is TGTGCCAGCAGCCCAGCGGGAGGGGCCAAAAACATTCAGTACTTC. It yields the protein CASSPAGGAKNIQYF.

The table lists this clonotype with a few counts. The V gene is TRBV28, the J gene TRBJ2-7, with no clear D. The CDR3 covers 14 residues. Germline CDR1 MDHEN, CDR2 SYDVKM. Trimming cost V 7 bases and J 2 bases, with 15 bases left between them. The CDR3 DNA is TGTGCCAGCACCTGGTCCGGCTCTACCTACGAGCAGTACTTC. This translates into CASTWSGSTYEQYF.

This chain links TRBV10-3 with TRBJ1-1; D not resolved. Germline V gene sequence: CDR1 ENHRY, CDR2 SYGVKD. V was shortened by 10 bases and J by 7 bases, with 16 bases between the two germline ends. The CDR3 covers 12 residues. Here the CDR3 reads CATKQREGEAFF. The CDR3, as DNA: TGTGCCACCAAACAGCGGGAGGGTGAAGCTTTCTTT.

The V call is TRBV18, the J call TRBJ2-7; D might be TRBD1 (6 bases). The CDR3 runs to 13 residues. The germline gives CDR1 KGHSH, CDR2 LQKENI. Trimming took 3 bases from V and 5 from J, leaving 11 bases between them. For the CDR3, the DNA is TGTGCCAGCTCACCCCCGGACAGCGACGAGCAGTACTTC. Translated: CASSPPDSDEQYF.

The chain uses TRBV25-1 and TRBJ1-1; D is undetermined. Germline V lookup: CDR1 MGHDK, CDR2 SYGVNS. There are 12 residues in the CDR3. The V and J ends lost 5 bases and 1 base respectively, with 5 bases between them. This CDR3 reads CASSWGNTEAFF. The CDR3 DNA follows: TGTGCCAGCAGTTGGGGGAACACTGAAGCTTTCTTT.

In its sample, this clonotype was seen many times. CDR3 amino acids: CSAITSGRALSYNEQFF. The CDR3 DNA follows: TGCAGTGCTATTACTAGCGGGAGGGCCCTCTCCTACAATGAGCAGTTCTTC. This sequence joins TRBV20-1 and TRBJ2-1; 13 bases match TRBD2. Germline V gene lookup returns CDR1 DFQATT and CDR2 SNEGSKA (reference sequence). CDR3 length: 17 residues. The V and J ends lost 4 bases and 0 bases, in that order; junction bases with no gene match: 6.

The chain has TRBV20-1 and TRBJ2-1; TRBD2 is a possible D gene (6 bases). Germline assignment: CDR1 DFQATT and CDR2 SNEGSKA (reference sequence). V was trimmed by 3 bases and J by 6 bases, leaving 12 bases between them. This CDR3 has 13 residues. The CDR3: CSARGGLFNEQFF. The CDR3 DNA sequence: TGCAGTGCTAGGGGGGGACTCTTCAATGAGCAGTTCTTC.

This clonotype has more than one count but fewer than ten. The gene calls are TRBV28 and TRBJ2-2; 11 nucleotides line up with TRBD2. Germline V gene lookup returns CDR1 MDHEN and CDR2 SYDVKM. CDR3 size: 14 residues. V lost 6 bases and J lost 5; bases outside the gene matches: 2. In DNA form, the CDR3 reads TGTGCCAGCAGGCTAGCGGGAGGAACCGGGGAGCTGTTTTTT. This encodes CASRLAGGTGELFF.

J is TRBJ2-1 and V is TRBV10-1; D not resolved. This CDR3 has 14 amino acids. Trimming left V 8 bases short and J 9 bases short, with 20 bases between. The germline V gene has CDR1 WNHNN and CDR2 SYGVQD (reference sequence). The CDR3 DNA is TGCGCCAGCTCGGGTGGAAGCCCCCTGAGTGAGCAGTTCTTC. This gives the protein CASSGGSPLSEQFF.

In this sample, this clonotype turned up a few times. The rearrangement joins TRBV7-2 to TRBJ2-7; 8 positions agree with TRBD2. Per the germline V gene, CDR1 is SGHTA and CDR2 is FQGNSA. Trimming cost V 1 base and J 6 bases; bases outside gene matches: 8. This CDR3 contains 15 residues. The CDR3 DNA reads TGTGCCAGCAGCTTAGTAGCGGGATTGGGGATCGAGCAGTACTTC. Residues: CASSLVAGLGIEQYF.

A few counts support this clonotype. V and J are TRBV12-3 or TRBV12-4 and TRBJ2-5, with D uncertain. V was trimmed by 4 bases and J by 5 bases, leaving 17 bases between them. This CDR3 spans 15 amino acids. As DNA, the CDR3 is TGTGCCAGCAGTTACTGGGCCCGAGACTCGGAGACCCAGTACTTC. Its translation: CASSYWARDSETQYF.

This clonotype was recorded at least ten times. The chain employs TRBV19 and TRBJ2-5, with D perhaps matching TRBD2 (6 bases). This CDR3 spans 18 amino acids. The germline V gene has CDR1 LNHDA and CDR2 SQIVND (reference sequence). Deletions cut 1 base from V and 2 bases from J, with 20 bases between. In DNA, the CDR3 is TGTGCCAGTAGTATAGGACCGGGAGCCTGGGAAGGACAAGAGACCCAGTACTTC. Its protein is CASSIGPGAWEGQETQYF.